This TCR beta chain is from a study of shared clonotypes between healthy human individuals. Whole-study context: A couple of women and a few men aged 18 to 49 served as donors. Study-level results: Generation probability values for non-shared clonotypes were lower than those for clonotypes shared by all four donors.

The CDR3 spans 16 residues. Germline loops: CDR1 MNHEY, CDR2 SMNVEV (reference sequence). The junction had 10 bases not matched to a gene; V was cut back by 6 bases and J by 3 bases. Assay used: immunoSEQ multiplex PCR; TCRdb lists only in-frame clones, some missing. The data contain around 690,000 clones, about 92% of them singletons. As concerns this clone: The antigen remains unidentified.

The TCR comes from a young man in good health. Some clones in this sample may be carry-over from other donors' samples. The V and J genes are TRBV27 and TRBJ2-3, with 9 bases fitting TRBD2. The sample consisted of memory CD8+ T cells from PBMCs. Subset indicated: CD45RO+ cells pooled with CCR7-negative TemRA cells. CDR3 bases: TGTGCCAGCAGCCGGCTAAAAGCGGGAGGAACAGATACGCAGTATTTT. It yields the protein CASSRLKAGGTDTQYF.